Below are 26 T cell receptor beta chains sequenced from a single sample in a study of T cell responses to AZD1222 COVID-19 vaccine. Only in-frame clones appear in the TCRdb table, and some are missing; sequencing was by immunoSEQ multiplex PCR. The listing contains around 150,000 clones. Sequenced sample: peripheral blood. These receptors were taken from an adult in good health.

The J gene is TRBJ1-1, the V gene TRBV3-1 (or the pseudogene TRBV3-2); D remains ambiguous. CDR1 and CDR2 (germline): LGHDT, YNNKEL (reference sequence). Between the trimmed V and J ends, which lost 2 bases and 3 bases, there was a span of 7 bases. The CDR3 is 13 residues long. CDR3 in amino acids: CASSQSAYTEAFF. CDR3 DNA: TGTGCCAGCAGCCAATCGGCCTACACTGAAGCTTTCTTT.

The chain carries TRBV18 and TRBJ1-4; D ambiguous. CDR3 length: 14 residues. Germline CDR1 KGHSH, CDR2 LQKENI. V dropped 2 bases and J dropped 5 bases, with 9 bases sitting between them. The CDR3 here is CASSPRQLNEKLFF. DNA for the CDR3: TGTGCCAGCTCACCAAGGCAGCTCAATGAAAAACTGTTTTTT.

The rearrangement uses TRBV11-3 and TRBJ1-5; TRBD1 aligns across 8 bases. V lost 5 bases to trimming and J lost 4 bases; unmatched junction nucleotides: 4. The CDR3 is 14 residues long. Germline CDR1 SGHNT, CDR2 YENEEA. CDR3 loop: CASSLGQGNQPQHF. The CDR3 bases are TGTGCCAGCAGCCTAGGACAGGGTAATCAGCCCCAGCATTTT.

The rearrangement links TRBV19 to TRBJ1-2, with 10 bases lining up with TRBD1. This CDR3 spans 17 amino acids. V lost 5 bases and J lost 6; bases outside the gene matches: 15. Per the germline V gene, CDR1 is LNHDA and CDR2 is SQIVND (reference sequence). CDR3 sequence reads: CASSDLPGQGIPHGYTF. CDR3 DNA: TGTGCCAGTAGTGACCTTCCGGGACAGGGGATTCCCCATGGCTACACCTTC. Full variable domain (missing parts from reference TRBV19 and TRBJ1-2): DGGITQSPKYLFRKEGQNVTLSCEQNLNHDAMYWYRQDPGQGLRLIYYSQIVNDFQKGDIAEGYSVSREKKESFPLTVTSAQKNPTAFYLCASSDLPGQGIPHGYTFGSGTRLTVV.

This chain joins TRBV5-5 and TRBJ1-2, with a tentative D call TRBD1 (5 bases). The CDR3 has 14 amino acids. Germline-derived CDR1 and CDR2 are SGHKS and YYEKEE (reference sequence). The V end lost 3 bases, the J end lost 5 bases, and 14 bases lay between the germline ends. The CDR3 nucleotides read TGTGCCAGCAGCTCGCCCCCCGGGGGATATGGCTACACCTTC. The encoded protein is CASSSPPGGYGYTF.

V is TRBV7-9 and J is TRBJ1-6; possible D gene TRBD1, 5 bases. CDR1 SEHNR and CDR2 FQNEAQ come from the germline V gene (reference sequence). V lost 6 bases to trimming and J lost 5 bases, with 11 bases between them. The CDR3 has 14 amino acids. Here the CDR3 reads CASSQGRDNSPLHF. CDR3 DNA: TGTGCCAGCAGTCAGGGACGAGATAATTCACCCCTCCACTTT.

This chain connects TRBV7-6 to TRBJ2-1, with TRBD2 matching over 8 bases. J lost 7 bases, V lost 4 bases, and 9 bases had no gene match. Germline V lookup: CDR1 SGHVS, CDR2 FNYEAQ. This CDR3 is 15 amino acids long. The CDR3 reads CASSSRGGGENEQFF. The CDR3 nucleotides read TGTGCCAGCAGCTCCCGGGGGGGCGGTGAAAATGAGCAGTTCTTC.

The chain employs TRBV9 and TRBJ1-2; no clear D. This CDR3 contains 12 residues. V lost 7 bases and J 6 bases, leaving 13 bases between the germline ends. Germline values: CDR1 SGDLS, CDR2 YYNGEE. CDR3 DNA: TGTGCCAGCTCGGGCCTAGGACATGGCTACACCTTC. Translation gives CASSGLGHGYTF.

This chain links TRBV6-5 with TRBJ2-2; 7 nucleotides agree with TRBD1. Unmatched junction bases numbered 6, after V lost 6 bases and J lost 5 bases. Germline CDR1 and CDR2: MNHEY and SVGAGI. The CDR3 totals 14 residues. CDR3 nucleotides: TGTGCCAGCAGCTCGGGACAGTCGACCGGGGAGCTGTTTTTT. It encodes CASSSGQSTGELFF.

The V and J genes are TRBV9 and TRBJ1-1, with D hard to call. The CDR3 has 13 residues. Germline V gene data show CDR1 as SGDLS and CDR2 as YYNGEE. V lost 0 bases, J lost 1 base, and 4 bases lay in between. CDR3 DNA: TGTGCCAGCAGCGTAGAGAGGAACACTGAAGCTTTCTTT. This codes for CASSVERNTEAFF. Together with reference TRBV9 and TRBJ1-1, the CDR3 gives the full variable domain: DSGVTQTPKHLITATGQRVTLRCSPRSGDLSVYWYQQSLDQGLQFLIQYYNGEERAKGNILERFSAQQFPDLHSELNLSSLELGDSALYFCASSVERNTEAFFGQGTRLTVV.

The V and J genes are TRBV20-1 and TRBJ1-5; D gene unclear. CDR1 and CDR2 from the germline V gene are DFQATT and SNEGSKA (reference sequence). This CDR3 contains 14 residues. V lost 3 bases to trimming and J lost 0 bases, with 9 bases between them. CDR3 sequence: CSASKPYSNQPQHF. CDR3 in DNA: TGCAGTGCTAGTAAACCCTATAGCAATCAGCCCCAGCATTTT.

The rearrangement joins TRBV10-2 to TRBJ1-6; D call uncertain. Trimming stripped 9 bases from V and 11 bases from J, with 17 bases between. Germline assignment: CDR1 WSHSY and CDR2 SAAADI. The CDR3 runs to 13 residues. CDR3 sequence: CASSPSPKTPLHF. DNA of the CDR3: TGCGCCAGTTCCCCCTCCCCGAAAACACCCCTCCACTTT.

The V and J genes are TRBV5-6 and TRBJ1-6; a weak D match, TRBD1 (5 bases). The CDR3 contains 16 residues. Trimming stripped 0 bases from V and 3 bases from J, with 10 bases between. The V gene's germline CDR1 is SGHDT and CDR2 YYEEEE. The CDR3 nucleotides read TGTGCCAGCAGCTTGGGAGGGGCCCTCTATAATTCACCCCTCCACTTT. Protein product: CASSLGGALYNSPLHF. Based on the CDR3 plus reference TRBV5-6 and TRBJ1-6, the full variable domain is DAGVTQSPTHLIKTRGQQVTLRCSPKSGHDTVSWYQQALGQGPQFIFQYYEEEERQRGNFPDRFSGHQFPNYSSELNVNALLLGDSALYLCASSLGGALYNSPLHFGNGTRLTVT.

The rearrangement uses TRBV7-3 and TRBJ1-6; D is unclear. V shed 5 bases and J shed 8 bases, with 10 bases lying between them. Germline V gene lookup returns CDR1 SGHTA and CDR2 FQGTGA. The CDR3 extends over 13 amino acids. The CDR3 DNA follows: TGTGCCAGCAGCCCGGAAGGACATTCACCCCTCCACTTT. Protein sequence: CASSPEGHSPLHF.

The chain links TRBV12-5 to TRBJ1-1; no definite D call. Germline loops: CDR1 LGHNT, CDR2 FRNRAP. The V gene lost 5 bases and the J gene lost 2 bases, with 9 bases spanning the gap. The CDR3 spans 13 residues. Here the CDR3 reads CASGTTPNTEAFF. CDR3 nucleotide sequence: TGTGCTAGTGGTACGACACCTAACACTGAAGCTTTCTTT.

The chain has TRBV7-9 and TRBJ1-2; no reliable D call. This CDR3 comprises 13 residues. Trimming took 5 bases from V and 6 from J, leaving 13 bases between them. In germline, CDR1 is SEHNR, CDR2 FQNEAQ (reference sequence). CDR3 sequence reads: CASSPIDTHGYTF. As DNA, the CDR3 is TGTGCCAGCAGCCCAATCGACACACATGGCTACACCTTC.

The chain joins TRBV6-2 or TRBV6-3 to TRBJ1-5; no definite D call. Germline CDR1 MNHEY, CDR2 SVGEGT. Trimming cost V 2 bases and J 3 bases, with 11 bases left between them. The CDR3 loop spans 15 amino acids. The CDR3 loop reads CASSYLGGPNQPQHF. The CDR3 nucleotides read TGTGCCAGCAGTTACCTCGGCGGGCCCAATCAGCCCCAGCATTTT.

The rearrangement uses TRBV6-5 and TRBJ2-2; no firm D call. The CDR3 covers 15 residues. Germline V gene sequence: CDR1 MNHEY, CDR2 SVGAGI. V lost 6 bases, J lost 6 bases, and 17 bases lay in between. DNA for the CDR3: TGTGCCAGCAGAAGGGATAAAGGAATCCCCGGGGAGCTGTTTTTT. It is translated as CASRRDKGIPGELFF.

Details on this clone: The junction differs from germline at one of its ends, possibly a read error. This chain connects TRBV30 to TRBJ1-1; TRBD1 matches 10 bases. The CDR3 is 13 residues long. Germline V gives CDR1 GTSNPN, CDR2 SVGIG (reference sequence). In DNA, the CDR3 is TGCGCCGGAGCGGGGACAGGGGTTGTCAGAGCTTTCTTT. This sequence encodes CAGAGTGVVRAFF.

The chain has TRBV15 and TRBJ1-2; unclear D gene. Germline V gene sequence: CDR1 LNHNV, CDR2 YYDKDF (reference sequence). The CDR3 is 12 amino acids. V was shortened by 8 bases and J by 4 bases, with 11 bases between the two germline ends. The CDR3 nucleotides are TGTGCCACCGAAGACGGGGTCTATGGCTACACCTTC. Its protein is CATEDGVYGYTF.

The CDR3 sequence is CASSREGARGYTF. DNA of the CDR3: TGTGCCAGCAGCCGCGAGGGGGCGCGGGGCTACACCTTC. V is TRBV12-3 or TRBV12-4 and J is TRBJ1-2; 7 bases match TRBD1. This CDR3 region has 13 residues. The J segment lost 8 bases and the V segment lost 6 bases, leaving 9 bases of the junction unmatched.

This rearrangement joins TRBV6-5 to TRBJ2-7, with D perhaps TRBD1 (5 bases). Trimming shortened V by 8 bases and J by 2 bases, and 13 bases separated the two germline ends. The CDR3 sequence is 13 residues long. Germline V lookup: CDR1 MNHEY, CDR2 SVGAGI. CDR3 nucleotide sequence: TGTGCCAGCTGGGGCAGTAACGCCTACGAGCAGTACTTC. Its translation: CASWGSNAYEQYF.

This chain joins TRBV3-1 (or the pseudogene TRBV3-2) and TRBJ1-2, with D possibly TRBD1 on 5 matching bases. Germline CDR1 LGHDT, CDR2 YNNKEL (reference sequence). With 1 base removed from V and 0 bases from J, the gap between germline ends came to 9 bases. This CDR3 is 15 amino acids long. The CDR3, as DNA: TGTGCCAGCAGCCAAGCGAGGGGAGCTAACTATGGCTACACCTTC. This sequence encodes CASSQARGANYGYTF.

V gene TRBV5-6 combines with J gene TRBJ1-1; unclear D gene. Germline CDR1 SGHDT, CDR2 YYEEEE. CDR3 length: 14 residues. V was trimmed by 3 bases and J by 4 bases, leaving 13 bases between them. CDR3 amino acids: CASSWASGGTEAFF. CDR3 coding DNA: TGTGCCAGCAGCTGGGCTTCTGGAGGCACTGAAGCTTTCTTT. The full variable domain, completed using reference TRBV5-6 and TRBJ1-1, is DAGVTQSPTHLIKTRGQQVTLRCSPKSGHDTVSWYQQALGQGPQFIFQYYEEEERQRGNFPDRFSGHQFPNYSSELNVNALLLGDSALYLCASSWASGGTEAFFGQGTRLTVV.

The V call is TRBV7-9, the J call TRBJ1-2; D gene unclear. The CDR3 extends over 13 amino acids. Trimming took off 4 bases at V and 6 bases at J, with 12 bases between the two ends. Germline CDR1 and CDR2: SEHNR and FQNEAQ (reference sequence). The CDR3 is CASSWSAENGYTF. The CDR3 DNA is TGTGCCAGCAGCTGGAGTGCGGAGAATGGCTACACCTTC.

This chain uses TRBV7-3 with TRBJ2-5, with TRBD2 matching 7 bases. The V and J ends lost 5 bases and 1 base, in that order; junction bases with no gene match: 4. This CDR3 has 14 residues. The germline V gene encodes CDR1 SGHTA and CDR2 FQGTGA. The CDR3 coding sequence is TGTGCCAGCAGCGCCGGGGGGTCCCAAGAGACCCAGTACTTC. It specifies CASSAGGSQETQYF.